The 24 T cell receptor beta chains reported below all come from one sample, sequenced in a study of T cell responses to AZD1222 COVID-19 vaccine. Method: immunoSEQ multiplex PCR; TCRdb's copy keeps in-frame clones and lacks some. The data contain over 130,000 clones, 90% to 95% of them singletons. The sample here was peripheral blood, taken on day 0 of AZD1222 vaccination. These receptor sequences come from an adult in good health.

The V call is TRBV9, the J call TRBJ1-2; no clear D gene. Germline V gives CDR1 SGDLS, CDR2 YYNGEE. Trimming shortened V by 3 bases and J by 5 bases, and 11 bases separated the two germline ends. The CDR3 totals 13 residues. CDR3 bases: TGTGCCAGCAGCGAGGACCACTATTATGGCTACACCTTC. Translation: CASSEDHYYGYTF.

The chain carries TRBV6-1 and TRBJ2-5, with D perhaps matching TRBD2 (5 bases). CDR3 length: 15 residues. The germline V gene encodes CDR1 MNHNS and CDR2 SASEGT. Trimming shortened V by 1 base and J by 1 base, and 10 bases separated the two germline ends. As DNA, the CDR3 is TGTGCCAGCAGTGAAGTCCTAGCTCTCCAAGAGACCCAGTACTTC. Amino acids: CASSEVLALQETQYF.

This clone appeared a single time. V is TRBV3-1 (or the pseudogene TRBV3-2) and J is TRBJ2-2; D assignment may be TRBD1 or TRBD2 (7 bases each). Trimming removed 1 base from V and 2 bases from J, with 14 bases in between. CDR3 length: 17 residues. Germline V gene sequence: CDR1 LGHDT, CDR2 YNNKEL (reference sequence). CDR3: CASSQAGRGPNTGELFF. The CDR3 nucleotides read TGTGCCAGCAGCCAAGCGGGGAGGGGGCCCAACACCGGGGAGCTGTTTTTT.

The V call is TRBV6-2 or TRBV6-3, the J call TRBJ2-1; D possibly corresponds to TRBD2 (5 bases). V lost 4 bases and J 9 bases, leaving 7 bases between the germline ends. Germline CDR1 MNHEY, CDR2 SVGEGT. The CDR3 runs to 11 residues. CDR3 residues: CASSWLAEQFF. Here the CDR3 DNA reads TGTGCCAGCAGTTGGCTAGCTGAGCAGTTCTTC.

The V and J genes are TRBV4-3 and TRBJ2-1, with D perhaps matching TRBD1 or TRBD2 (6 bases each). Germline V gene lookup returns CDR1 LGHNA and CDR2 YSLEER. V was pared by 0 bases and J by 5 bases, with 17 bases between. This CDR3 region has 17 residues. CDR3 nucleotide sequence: TGCGCCAGCAGCCAAGACCGCGGGATAGGGGGGAACAATGAGCAGTTCTTC. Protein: CASSQDRGIGGNNEQFF.

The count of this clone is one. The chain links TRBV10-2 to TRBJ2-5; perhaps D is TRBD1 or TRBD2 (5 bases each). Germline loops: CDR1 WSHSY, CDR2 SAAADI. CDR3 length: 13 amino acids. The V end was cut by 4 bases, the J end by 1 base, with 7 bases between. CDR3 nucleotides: TGCGCCAGCAGTGTGGGGACCCAAGAGACCCAGTACTTC. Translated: CASSVGTQETQYF.

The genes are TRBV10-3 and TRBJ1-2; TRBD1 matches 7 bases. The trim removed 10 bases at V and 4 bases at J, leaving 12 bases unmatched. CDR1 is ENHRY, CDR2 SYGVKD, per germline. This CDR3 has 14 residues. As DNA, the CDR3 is TGTGCCAGTAAAGCCGGGACAGAGGTCTATGGCTACACCTTC. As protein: CASKAGTEVYGYTF.

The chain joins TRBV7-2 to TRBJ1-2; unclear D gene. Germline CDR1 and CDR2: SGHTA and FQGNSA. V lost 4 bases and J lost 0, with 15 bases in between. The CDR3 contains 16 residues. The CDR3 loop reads CASSSAGSLSNYGYTF. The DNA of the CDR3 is TGTGCCAGCAGCTCCGCGGGCTCCCTTTCTAACTATGGCTACACCTTC.

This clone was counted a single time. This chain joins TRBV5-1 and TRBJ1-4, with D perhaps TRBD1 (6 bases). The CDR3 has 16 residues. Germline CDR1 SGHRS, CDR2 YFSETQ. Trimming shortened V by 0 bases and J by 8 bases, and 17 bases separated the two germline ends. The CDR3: CASSLAIAQGPEKLFF. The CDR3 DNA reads TGCGCCAGCAGCTTGGCCATAGCACAGGGCCCCGAAAAACTGTTTTTT.

CDR3 in DNA: TGTGCCAGTAGTATATACGCAAACACCGGCAATCAGCCCCAGCATTTT. This sequence encodes CASSIYANTGNQPQHF. This rearrangement joins TRBV19 to TRBJ1-5; D gene unclear. V was clipped by 2 bases and J by 2 bases, with 13 bases between them. Germline assignment: CDR1 LNHDA and CDR2 SQIVND (reference sequence). The CDR3 has 16 amino acids.

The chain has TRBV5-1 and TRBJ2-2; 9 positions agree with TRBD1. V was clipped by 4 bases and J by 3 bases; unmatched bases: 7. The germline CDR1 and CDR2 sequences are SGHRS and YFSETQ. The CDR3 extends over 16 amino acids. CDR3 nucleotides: TGCGCCAGCAGCAAACCGGGACAGGGTGACACCGGGGAGCTGTTTTTT. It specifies CASSKPGQGDTGELFF.

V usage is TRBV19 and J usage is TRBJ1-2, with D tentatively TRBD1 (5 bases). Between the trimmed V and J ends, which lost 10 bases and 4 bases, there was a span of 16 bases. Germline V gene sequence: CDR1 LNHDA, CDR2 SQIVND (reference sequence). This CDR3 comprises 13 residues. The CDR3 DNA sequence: TGTGCCACGTGCAGGGATACGGGCTATGGCTACACCTTC. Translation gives CATCRDTGYGYTF. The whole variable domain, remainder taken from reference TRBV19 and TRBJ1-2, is DGGITQSPKYLFRKEGQNVTLSCEQNLNHDAMYWYRQDPGQGLRLIYYSQIVNDFQKGDIAEGYSVSREKKESFPLTVTSAQKNPTAFYLCATCRDTGYGYTFGSGTRLTVV.

The CDR3 nucleotides are TGTGCCAGCAGGAGCAGGGAGACCTCCTACAATGAGCAGTTCTTC. Encoded protein: CASRSRETSYNEQFF. This chain links TRBV3-1 (or the pseudogene TRBV3-2) with TRBJ2-1, with D possibly called TRBD1 or TRBD2 (5 bases each). This CDR3 has 15 residues. CDR1 and CDR2 (germline): LGHDT, YNNKEL (reference sequence). With 6 bases removed from V and 0 bases from J, the gap between germline ends came to 12 bases.

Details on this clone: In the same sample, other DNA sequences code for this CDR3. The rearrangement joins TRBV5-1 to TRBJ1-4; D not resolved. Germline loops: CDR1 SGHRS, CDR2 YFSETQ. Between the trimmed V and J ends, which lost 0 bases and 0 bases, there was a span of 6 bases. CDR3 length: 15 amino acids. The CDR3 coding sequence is TGCGCCAGCAGCTTGGTGGGTGCAACTAATGAAAAACTGTTTTTT. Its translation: CASSLVGATNEKLFF.

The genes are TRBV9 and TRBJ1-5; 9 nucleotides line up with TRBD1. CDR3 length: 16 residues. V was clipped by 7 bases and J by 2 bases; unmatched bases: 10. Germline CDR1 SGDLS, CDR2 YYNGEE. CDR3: CASARSGQGGNQPQHF. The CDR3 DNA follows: TGTGCCAGCGCGCGGTCGGGACAGGGCGGCAATCAGCCCCAGCATTTT.

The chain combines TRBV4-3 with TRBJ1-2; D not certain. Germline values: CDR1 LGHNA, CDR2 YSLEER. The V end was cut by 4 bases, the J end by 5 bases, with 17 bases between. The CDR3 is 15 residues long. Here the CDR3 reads CASSPTPGRGYGYTF. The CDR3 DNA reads TGCGCCAGCAGCCCGACCCCGGGGAGAGGGTATGGCTACACCTTC.

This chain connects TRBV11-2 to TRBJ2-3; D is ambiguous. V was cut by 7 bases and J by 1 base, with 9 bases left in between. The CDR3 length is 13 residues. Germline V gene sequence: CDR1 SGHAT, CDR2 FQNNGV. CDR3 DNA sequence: TGTGCCAGCACTTCGGCGGGCACAGATACGCAGTATTTT. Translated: CASTSAGTDTQYF.

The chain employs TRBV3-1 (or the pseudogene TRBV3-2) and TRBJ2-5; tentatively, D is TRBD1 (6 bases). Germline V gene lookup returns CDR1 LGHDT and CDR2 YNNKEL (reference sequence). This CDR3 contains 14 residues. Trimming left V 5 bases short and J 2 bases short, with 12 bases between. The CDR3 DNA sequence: TGTGCCAGCAGCGGTTGGGACACTCAAGAGACCCAGTACTTC. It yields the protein CASSGWDTQETQYF.

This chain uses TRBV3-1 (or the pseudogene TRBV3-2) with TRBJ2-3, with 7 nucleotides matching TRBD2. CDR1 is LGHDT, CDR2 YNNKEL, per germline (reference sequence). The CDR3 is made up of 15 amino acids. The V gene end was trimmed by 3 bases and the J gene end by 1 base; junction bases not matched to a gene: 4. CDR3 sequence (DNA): TGTGCCAGCAGCCAGGGGGGGACCCGCACAGATACGCAGTATTTT. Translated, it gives CASSQGGTRTDTQYF.

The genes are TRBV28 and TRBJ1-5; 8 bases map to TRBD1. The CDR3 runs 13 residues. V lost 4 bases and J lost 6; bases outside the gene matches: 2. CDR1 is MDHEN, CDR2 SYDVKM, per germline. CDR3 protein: CASSSGGVQPQHF. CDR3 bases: TGTGCCAGCAGTTCAGGGGGCGTTCAGCCCCAGCATTTT.

The CDR3 is CASTRVSGANVLTF. In nucleotides, the CDR3 is TGCGCCAGCACCCGGGTCTCTGGGGCCAACGTCCTGACTTTC. The chain carries TRBV5-1 and TRBJ2-6; D is unclear. The germline CDR1 and CDR2 sequences are SGHRS and YFSETQ. Trimming pared 6 bases from V and 0 bases from J, leaving 7 bases between. The CDR3 has 14 residues.

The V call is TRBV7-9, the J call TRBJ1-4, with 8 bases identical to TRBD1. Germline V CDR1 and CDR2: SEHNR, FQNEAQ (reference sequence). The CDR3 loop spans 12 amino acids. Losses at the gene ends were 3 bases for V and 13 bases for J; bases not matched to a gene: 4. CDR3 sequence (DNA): TGTGCCAGCAGCTTCGGACAGGGAAGACTGTTTTTT. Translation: CASSFGQGRLFF. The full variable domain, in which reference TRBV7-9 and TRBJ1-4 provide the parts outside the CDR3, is DTGVSQNPRHKITKRGQNVTFRCDPISEHNRLYWYRQTLGQGPEFLTYFQNEAQLEKSRLLSDRFSAERPKGSFSTLEIQRTEQGDSAMYLCASSFGQGRLFFGSGTQLSVL.

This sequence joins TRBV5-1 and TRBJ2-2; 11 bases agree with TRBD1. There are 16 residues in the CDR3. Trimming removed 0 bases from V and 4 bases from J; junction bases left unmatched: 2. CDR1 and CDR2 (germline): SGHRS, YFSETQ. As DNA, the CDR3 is TGCGCCAGCAGCTTGGCCGGGACAGGGGGCACCGGGGAGCTGTTTTTT. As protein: CASSLAGTGGTGELFF.

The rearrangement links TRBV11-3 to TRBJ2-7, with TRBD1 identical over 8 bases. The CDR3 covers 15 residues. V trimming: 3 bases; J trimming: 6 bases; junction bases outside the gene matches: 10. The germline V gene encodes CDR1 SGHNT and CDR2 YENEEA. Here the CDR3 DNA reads TGTGCCAGCAGCTTCCTAAAACGGGACAGGAGCGAGCAGTACGTC. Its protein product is CASSFLKRDRSEQYV.